Here is one T cell receptor beta chain with its context. The CDR3 loop spans 16 amino acids. Germline CDR1 and CDR2: SGHNT and YENEEA. V lost 6 bases, J lost 13 bases, and 18 bases stayed unmatched. The sample originates from a study of blood T cell repertoires in COVID-19. The wider study: From the United States, Italy and Spain came samples of acute and convalescent COVID-19.

The participants were between about 18 and 89 years old and came from about two dozen US areas. Cohort 3 recovery required two negative PCRs, clearance, or symptom resolution. TCRdb's copy holds only in-frame clones and misses some; the assay was immunoSEQ multiplex PCR. Among about 170,000 clones, approximately 82% were seen once, and the ten largest hold about 4.4%. The clonotype comes from a woman aged 45-59 years who had recovered from COVID-19. The rearrangement uses TRBV11-3 and TRBJ2-6; 7 nucleotides match TRBD1. The sample comprised PBMCs or T cells enriched from blood (not recorded which). The CDR3 sequence is CASSYYSGQVGFVLTF. CDR3 DNA: TGTGCCAGCAGTTACTACAGCGGACAGGTGGGGTTTGTCCTGACTTTC.